This is a list of T cell receptor beta chains from one sample in a study of T cells after yellow fever vaccination. TCRdb independently ran MiXCR on the 5' RACE reads; one entry per CDR3 protein. This repertoire shows some 300,000 distinct CDR3 sequences, approximately 10% found once; its top ten account for around 3.4%. The source was CD4+ T cells sorted from PBMCs, collected 5 days after the yellow fever booster vaccination. The origin of the receptors is a young man who received the YFV17D yellow fever vaccine. The CDR3 runs from the conserved cysteine through the conserved F or W. The order of the fields is V gene, D gene, J gene, clone size, CDR3 protein, CDR3 DNA. A D gene is named only where the DNA matches it firmly. Clone sizes are given selectively: once, few, many, or a class where the clone is expanded.

v_gene: TRBV20-1
d_gene: -
j_gene: TRBJ2-5
abundance: many
CDR3aa: CSVSPTGAETQYF
CDR3nt: TGCAGTGTTTCTCCTACGGGTGCGGAGACCCAGTACTTC

v_gene: TRBV4-2
d_gene: TRBD1
j_gene: TRBJ2-5
abundance: few
CDR3aa: CASSPTPGQGWLRETQYF
CDR3nt: TGTGCCAGCAGCCCGACACCGGGACAGGGCTGGCTTCGCGAGACCCAGTACTTC

v_gene: TRBV30
d_gene: -
j_gene: TRBJ1-6
abundance: many
CDR3aa: CAWSNSYNSPLHF
CDR3nt: TGTGCCTGGAGTAACTCCTATAATTCACCCCTCCACTTT

v_gene: TRBV6-5
d_gene: TRBD1
j_gene: TRBJ1-1
abundance: many
CDR3aa: CASSYTHPGGTVNTEAFF
CDR3nt: TGTGCCAGCAGTTACACACACCCAGGGGGTACGGTGAACACTGAAGCTTTCTTT

v_gene: TRBV5-1
d_gene: TRBD2
j_gene: TRBJ2-2
abundance: -
CDR3aa: CASSFTSGNTGELFF
CDR3nt: TGCGCCAGCAGCTTTACTAGCGGGAACACCGGGGAGCTGTTTTTT

v_gene: TRBV20-1
d_gene: -
j_gene: TRBJ1-2
abundance: -
CDR3aa: CSARDRGARDGYTF
CDR3nt: TGCAGTGCTAGAGATAGAGGGGCACGGGATGGCTACACCTTC

v_gene: TRBV2
d_gene: -
j_gene: TRBJ2-5
abundance: -
CDR3aa: CASSDRLQETQYF
CDR3nt: TGTGCCAGCAGCGACAGGCTCCAAGAGACCCAGTACTTC

v_gene: TRBV5-6
d_gene: -
j_gene: TRBJ1-1
abundance: -
CDR3aa: CASSPGPGRMNTEAFF
CDR3nt: TGTGCCAGCAGCCCGGGCCCGGGACGGATGAACACTGAAGCTTTCTTT

v_gene: TRBV19
d_gene: -
j_gene: TRBJ2-7
abundance: few
CDR3aa: CASSIARRGDEQYF
CDR3nt: TGTGCCAGTAGTATAGCTAGAAGGGGAGACGAGCAGTACTTC

v_gene: TRBV5-4
d_gene: -
j_gene: TRBJ2-3
abundance: -
CDR3aa: CASSIRLERLTDTQYF
CDR3nt: TGTGCCAGCAGCATAAGACTAGAAAGGCTCACAGATACGCAGTATTTT

v_gene: TRBV5-1
d_gene: -
j_gene: TRBJ1-2
abundance: few
CDR3aa: CASSLSRDGYTF
CDR3nt: TGCGCCAGCAGCTTGTCCAGGGATGGCTACACCTTC

v_gene: TRBV12-3/TRBV12-4
d_gene: -
j_gene: TRBJ2-2
abundance: few
CDR3aa: CASSFQRNTGELFF
CDR3nt: TGTGCCAGCAGTTTCCAGCGGAACACCGGGGAGCTGTTTTTT

v_gene: TRBV18
d_gene: -
j_gene: TRBJ2-7
abundance: -
CDR3aa: CASSPSPADEQYF
CDR3nt: TGTGCCAGCTCACCCAGCCCCGCGGACGAGCAGTACTTC

v_gene: TRBV9
d_gene: -
j_gene: TRBJ2-1
abundance: -
CDR3aa: CASSARVGNEQFF
CDR3nt: TGTGCCAGCAGCGCCCGGGTCGGGAATGAGCAGTTCTTC

v_gene: TRBV19
d_gene: -
j_gene: TRBJ2-5
abundance: -
CDR3aa: CASSSRARQETQYF
CDR3nt: TGTGCCAGTAGTAGCCGGGCAAGACAAGAGACCCAGTACTTC

v_gene: TRBV12-3/TRBV12-4
d_gene: -
j_gene: TRBJ1-4
abundance: few
CDR3aa: CASSLWPHLGGATNEKLFF
CDR3nt: TGTGCCAGCAGTTTATGGCCCCACCTGGGGGGAGCAACTAATGAAAAACTGTTTTTT

v_gene: TRBV19
d_gene: -
j_gene: TRBJ2-2
abundance: few
CDR3aa: CATSRRGRGHGELFF
CDR3nt: TGTGCCACCTCCCGGCGGGGAAGGGGACACGGGGAGCTGTTTTTT

v_gene: TRBV4-3
d_gene: -
j_gene: TRBJ1-2
abundance: few
CDR3aa: CASSQDFREAYYGYTF
CDR3nt: TGCGCCAGCAGCCAAGACTTCAGGGAGGCCTACTATGGCTACACCTTC